The 27 T cell receptor beta chains below were found in one sample sequenced in a study of T-cell memory formation after mild COVID-19. TCRdb re-analysed the 5' RACE reads in MiXCR, keeping a single row per CDR3 protein. The table includes hundreds of thousands of distinct CDR3 sequences, 20% detected once. The sample consisted of PBMCs or a T cell subset sorted from them (not recorded which). The origin of the receptors is an adult woman who had mild COVID-19 (a few samples of this study predate the infection). Cell type and time point are not known.

This clonotype was seen just once. The gene calls are TRBV10-3 and TRBJ2-5; TRBD2 matches 11 bases. In germline, CDR1 is ENHRY, CDR2 SYGVKD. V was pared by 4 bases and J by 5 bases, with 9 bases of the junction left unmatched. This CDR3 is built from 16 residues. The CDR3 here is CAISAFSGRAGETQYF. In DNA form, the CDR3 reads TGTGCCATCAGTGCCTTTAGCGGGAGGGCCGGTGAGACCCAGTACTTC.

The gene calls are TRBV5-1 and TRBJ1-2; D perhaps matches TRBD1 (6 bases). There are 17 residues in the CDR3. Germline-derived CDR1 and CDR2 are SGHRS and YFSETQ. V gave up 1 base and J gave up 3 bases, with 19 bases separating them. The CDR3 DNA reads TGCGCCAGCAGCTTGCTGGGTCGGGGGGCAGTAGACTATGGCTACACCTTC. Its translation is CASSLLGRGAVDYGYTF. Full variable domain (missing parts from reference TRBV5-1 and TRBJ1-2): KAGVTQTPRYLIKTRGQQVTLSCSPISGHRSVSWYQQTPGQGLQFLFEYFSETQRNKGNFPGRFSGRQFSNSRSEMNVSTLELGDSALYLCASSLLGRGAVDYGYTFGSGTRLTVV.

The J gene is TRBJ2-1, the V gene TRBV7-6; 9 nucleotides agree with TRBD2. J gave up 4 bases and V 2 bases, and 9 bases lay outside the gene matches. Germline CDR1 reads SGHVS; CDR2 reads FNYEAQ. This CDR3 region has 17 residues. The CDR3 sequence: CASSLLREGLNYNEQFF. DNA for the CDR3: TGTGCCAGCAGCTTATTGCGGGAGGGCCTGAATTACAATGAGCAGTTCTTC. The whole variable domain, filled in from reference TRBV7-6 and TRBJ2-1, reads GAGVSQSPRYKVTKRGQDVALRCDPISGHVSLYWYRQALGQGPEFLTYFNYEAQQDKSGLPNDRFSAERPEGSISTLTIQRTEQRDSAMYRCASSLLREGLNYNEQFFGPGTRLTVL.

This clonotype appeared once. This rearrangement joins TRBV3-1 to TRBJ2-1; D not resolved. Germline CDR1 and CDR2: LGHDT and YNNKEL (reference sequence). Trimming took off 4 bases at V and 3 bases at J, with 13 bases between the two ends. This CDR3 spans 15 amino acids. In nucleotides, the CDR3 is TGTGCCAGCAGCCCCGGTCGCCGGTACTACAATGAGCAGTTCTTC. It codes for CASSPGRRYYNEQFF.

This clonotype was seen many times. This sequence joins TRBV7-6 and TRBJ2-7, with 8 nucleotides matching TRBD1. The CDR3 is 15 amino acids. Trimming cost V 5 bases and J 0 bases; bases outside gene matches: 6. Germline V CDR1 and CDR2: SGHVS, FNYEAQ. The CDR3 DNA sequence: TGTGCCAGCAGCGCATTCGGACAGGGCTCCTACGAGCAGTACTTC. Translating gives CASSAFGQGSYEQYF. Complete variable domain (other parts from reference TRBV7-6 and TRBJ2-7): GAGVSQSPRYKVTKRGQDVALRCDPISGHVSLYWYRQALGQGPEFLTYFNYEAQQDKSGLPNDRFSAERPEGSISTLTIQRTEQRDSAMYRCASSAFGQGSYEQYFGPGTRLTVT.

This clonotype was detected a few times. This chain uses TRBV20-1 with TRBJ1-1; tentative D call: TRBD1 (6 bases). The length of the CDR3 is 15 residues. Deletions cut 0 bases from V and 4 bases from J, with 15 bases between. CDR1 and CDR2 (germline): DFQATT, SNEGSKA (reference sequence). This CDR3 is CSARDLAGVGTEAFF. In DNA form, the CDR3 reads TGCAGTGCTAGAGATTTGGCAGGGGTGGGCACTGAAGCTTTCTTT.

There are a few counts of this clonotype. This chain uses TRBV5-1 with TRBJ2-7; D uncertain. Germline V gene sequence: CDR1 SGHRS, CDR2 YFSETQ. Trimming stripped 5 bases from V and 3 bases from J, with 12 bases between. This CDR3 is 13 amino acids long. The CDR3 bases are TGCGCCAGCAGGGCAGGTGAACACTACGAGCAGTACTTC. Translated: CASRAGEHYEQYF.

The chain is built from TRBV14 and TRBJ2-1, with 11 bases that match TRBD2. The germline gives CDR1 SGHDN, CDR2 FVKESK. The CDR3 extends over 15 amino acids. V lost 3 bases to trimming and J lost 12 bases; unmatched junction nucleotides: 10. CDR3 sequence reads: CASSQLGLAEQWQFF. The CDR3 DNA sequence: TGTGCCAGCAGCCAGTTGGGACTAGCGGAGCAGTGGCAGTTCTTC.

This clonotype was observed a few times. V is TRBV20-1 and J is TRBJ1-1, with 7 bases fitting TRBD1. Germline loops: CDR1 DFQATT, CDR2 SNEGSKA (reference sequence). V trimming: 5 bases; J trimming: 4 bases; junction bases outside the gene matches: 7. The CDR3 covers 13 residues. CDR3 DNA sequence: TGCAGTGCTTTACCGGGACAGCTCACTGAAGCTTTCTTT. Amino acids: CSALPGQLTEAFF.

The chain carries TRBV25-1 and TRBJ2-7; D ambiguous. The length of the CDR3 is 14 residues. CDR1 is MGHDK, CDR2 SYGVNS, per germline. Trimming left V 5 bases short and J 2 bases short, with 13 bases between. The CDR3 DNA sequence: TGTGCCAGCAGTCCCGGGCGGCTAACCTACGAGCAGTACTTC. This sequence encodes CASSPGRLTYEQYF.

This chain links TRBV6-6 with TRBJ1-2, with 10 bases identical to TRBD1. Germline values: CDR1 MNHNY, CDR2 SVGAGI (reference sequence). The junction had 8 bases not matched to a gene; V was cut back by 0 bases and J by 4 bases. This CDR3 comprises 17 residues. The CDR3 region has the DNA TGTGCCAGCAGTTACTCACGAGACAGGGGGCTCTCCTATGGCTACACCTTC. It encodes CASSYSRDRGLSYGYTF.

The chain joins TRBV5-1 to TRBJ1-3; a possible D gene is TRBD1 (5 bases). Looked up from germline, CDR1 is SGHRS and CDR2 is YFSETQ. The ends were cut back, 0 bases at V and 7 bases at J, with 11 bases in the middle. The CDR3 sequence is 14 residues long. The CDR3 here is CASSLDAGSNTIYF. The CDR3 DNA sequence: TGCGCCAGCAGCTTGGATGCAGGGAGTAACACCATATATTTT.

There are a few counts of this clonotype. The chain uses TRBV12-3 or TRBV12-4 and TRBJ2-1; D gene uncertain. This CDR3 contains 16 residues. The ends were cut back, 5 bases at V and 0 bases at J, with 14 bases in the middle. The DNA for the CDR3 is TGTGCCAGCAGTCCGTACTTAGCCCACTCCTACAATGAGCAGTTCTTC. Residues: CASSPYLAHSYNEQFF.

The chain combines TRBV29-1 with TRBJ1-1; no clear D gene. The ends were cut back, 5 bases at V and 11 bases at J, with 9 bases in the middle. The CDR3 has 9 amino acids. The germline V gene has CDR1 SQVTM and CDR2 ANQGSEA. CDR3 loop: CSVPALAFF. CDR3 DNA: TGCAGCGTTCCAGCTTTGGCTTTCTTT.

This chain connects TRBV29-1 to TRBJ2-6; D not certain. Germline CDR1 reads SQVTM; CDR2 reads ANQGSEA. V was clipped by 7 bases and J by 4 bases, with 11 bases between them. The CDR3 consists of 13 residues. The CDR3 loop is CSAVVPGANVLTF. CDR3 sequence (DNA): TGCAGCGCTGTGGTCCCCGGGGCCAACGTCCTGACTTTC.

The V gene is TRBV15, the J gene TRBJ2-1; D possibly corresponds to TRBD2 (5 bases). CDR1 and CDR2 from the germline V gene are LNHNV and YYDKDF (reference sequence). The CDR3 extends over 16 amino acids. The V end lost 3 bases, the J end lost 0 bases, and 12 bases lay between the germline ends. The CDR3 here is CATSRDFLNSYNEQFF. The CDR3 DNA reads TGTGCCACCAGCAGGGACTTTCTGAACTCCTACAATGAGCAGTTCTTC.

This chain joins TRBV7-9 and TRBJ1-3; D is perhaps TRBD1 (5 bases). Germline assignment: CDR1 SEHNR and CDR2 FQNEAQ (reference sequence). The CDR3 totals 14 residues. V was shortened by 5 bases and J by 8 bases, with 16 bases between the two germline ends. The CDR3 DNA sequence: TGTGCCAGCAGCCGCCCCGGAGGGGTGGACACCATATATTTT. Translated: CASSRPGGVDTIYF.

This clonotype was seen a handful of times. The genes are TRBV27 and TRBJ1-1; 8 nucleotides align to TRBD1. Germline V gene data show CDR1 as MNHEY and CDR2 as SMNVEV (reference sequence). Trimming took 7 bases from V and 5 from J; bases not matched to a gene: 9. The CDR3 is made up of 14 amino acids. The CDR3 sequence: CASKPRQGATEAFF. CDR3 coding DNA: TGTGCCAGCAAACCCCGGCAGGGGGCAACTGAAGCTTTCTTT.

This clonotype was observed at least ten times. V and J are TRBV25-1 and TRBJ1-2; 8 nucleotides match TRBD1. Germline CDR1 MGHDK, CDR2 SYGVNS. This CDR3 has 16 residues. The V and J ends lost 3 bases and 4 bases, in that order; junction bases with no gene match: 10. Here the CDR3 DNA reads TGTGCCAGCAGTGATGATGGAGGACAGGGAGGCTATGGCTACACCTTC. This gives the protein CASSDDGGQGGYGYTF.

The J gene is TRBJ1-2, the V gene TRBV7-8, with D perhaps TRBD1 (6 bases). V was shortened by 5 bases and J by 4 bases, with 17 bases between the two germline ends. The CDR3 totals 15 residues. Germline assignment: CDR1 SGHVS and CDR2 FQNEAQ. The CDR3 bases are TGTGCCAGCAGCGGAGGGGGGAGGGCCTTCTATGGCTACACCTTC. It translates to CASSGGGRAFYGYTF.

The J gene is TRBJ2-1, the V gene TRBV15, with 10 bases lining up with TRBD2. The trim removed 5 bases at V and 5 bases at J, leaving 3 bases unmatched. The CDR3 covers 14 residues. CDR1 is LNHNV, CDR2 YYDKDF, per germline (reference sequence). DNA of the CDR3: TGTGCCACCAGCGAGCGGGAGGGCCACAATGAGCAGTTCTTC. The encoded protein is CATSEREGHNEQFF.

A few counts support this clonotype. The chain links TRBV19 to TRBJ2-7; 11 bases are shared with TRBD2. Germline V lookup: CDR1 LNHDA, CDR2 SQIVND (reference sequence). The CDR3 contains 16 residues. Unmatched junction bases numbered 10, after V lost 6 bases and J lost 3 bases. The CDR3 spells CASRRRGLADNYEQYF. Written as DNA, the CDR3 is TGTGCCAGTAGGCGGCGGGGACTAGCGGATAACTACGAGCAGTACTTC. The full variable domain, rest sourced from reference TRBV19 and TRBJ2-7, is DGGITQSPKYLFRKEGQNVTLSCEQNLNHDAMYWYRQDPGQGLRLIYYSQIVNDFQKGDIAEGYSVSREKKESFPLTVTSAQKNPTAFYLCASRRRGLADNYEQYFGPGTRLTVT.

The J gene is TRBJ2-1, the V gene TRBV20-1; 9 nucleotides match TRBD2. Losses at the gene ends were 4 bases for V and 15 bases for J; bases not matched to a gene: 16. The CDR3 has 14 residues. The germline V gene has CDR1 DFQATT and CDR2 SNEGSKA (reference sequence). The CDR3 DNA is TGCAGTGCTACGGGACTAGCTGGGTCTCTAAGCAGGTTCTTC. Translation gives CSATGLAGSLSRFF.

This clonotype appeared a few times. This chain connects TRBV5-1 to TRBJ1-1; tentative D call: TRBD1 (6 bases). The V and J ends lost 3 bases and 4 bases respectively, with 16 bases between them. Germline V CDR1 and CDR2: SGHRS, YFSETQ. The CDR3 covers 15 residues. CDR3: CASSWGSTGSTEAFF. CDR3 nucleotides: TGCGCCAGCAGCTGGGGCTCGACAGGCTCCACTGAAGCTTTCTTT.

The sample holds a few counts of this clonotype. The gene calls are TRBV7-9 and TRBJ2-7; D could derive from TRBD1 or TRBD2 (5 bases each). Germline loops: CDR1 SEHNR, CDR2 FQNEAQ (reference sequence). The V end lost 1 base, the J end lost 7 bases, and 11 bases lay between the germline ends. The CDR3 is 13 amino acids. Written as DNA, the CDR3 is TGTGCCAGCAGCTTAGTAGAGGGACCTGAGCAGTACTTC. It yields the protein CASSLVEGPEQYF.

This clonotype has a handful of counts. This chain connects TRBV19 to TRBJ1-5; possibly TRBD1 for D (5 bases). This CDR3 has 16 amino acids. Germline CDR1 reads LNHDA; CDR2 reads SQIVND (reference sequence). V was clipped by 6 bases and J by 6 bases, with 21 bases between them. CDR3 protein: CASRRTEGIVGQPQHF. The CDR3 DNA follows: TGTGCCAGTAGGAGGACGGAGGGGATAGTGGGTCAGCCCCAGCATTTT.

The sample holds a few counts of this clonotype. CDR3 residues: CASSRLADTDTQYF. Written as DNA, the CDR3 is TGTGCCAGCAGCCGACTAGCGGACACAGATACGCAGTATTTT. This chain links TRBV3-1 with TRBJ2-3; 9 nucleotides align to TRBD2. Germline values: CDR1 LGHDT, CDR2 YNNKEL (reference sequence). V dropped 4 bases and J dropped 2; count of bases not matched to a gene: 1. The CDR3 contains 14 residues.